The clone carrying this T cell receptor (beta chain) was seen a handful of times. The antigen remains undetermined. The CDR3 loop spans 15 amino acids. The V gene's germline CDR1 is SGHNT and CDR2 YYREEE (reference sequence). The V and J ends lost 1 base and 2 bases, in that order; junction bases with no gene match: 4. Donors gave 9 to 10 milliliters of peripheral blood apiece. PCR was performed a second time for about 7 to 12 cycles using a sample-barcoded 5' primer and a J-beta primer mix. Every cDNA molecule bore a tag from a template-switch adaptor containing 12 random nucleotides. From the 5' RACE reads, TCRdb called clonotypes with MiXCR, one entry per CDR3 protein. Found here are approximately 690,000 distinct CDR3 sequences, around 38% of them singletons; the top ten hold roughly 30%. The sample is drawn from a study of blood T cells in healthy people across ages. Findings and limits, study-wide: Higher diversity, along with more naive CD4+ cells, distinguished long-lived donors from aged donors. The fall in TCR beta diversity per million T cells was roughly linear with age.

This clonotype was sampled from a man older than 75 in good health. The chain links TRBV5-4 to TRBJ2-7, with 9 nucleotides matching TRBD1. The sample taken for sequencing was blood. CDR3 coding DNA: TGTGCCAGCAGCTTGAAGACAGGGGGTCCCTACGAGCAGTACTTC. Residues: CASSLKTGGPYEQYF.